The 2 T cell receptor beta chains reported below all come from one sample, sequenced in a study of blood T cells in healthy people across ages (dated by TCRdb to about 2015). The library was generated by 5' RACE. Sequencing used an Illumina HiSeq 2500. The second PCR ran for about 7 to 11 cycles and used a J-beta primer mix along with a sample-barcoded 5' primer. TCRdb ran its own pipeline on the public reads, namely fastp trimming at Q25 and MiXCR clone calling, and kept in-frame beta chains. CDR3 protein sequences are deduplicated, and each keeps its most common genes and DNA. The sample records 910,000 or so distinct CDR3 sequences, roughly 50% of which are singletons. Over 20% of the sample goes to the ten largest clones. Sequencing was performed on blood. These receptors were obtained from a woman aged 55-70 years in good health.

The genes are TRBV29-1 and TRBJ2-1, with a possible D match to TRBD2 (6 bases). This CDR3 is built from 12 residues. V lost 0 bases to trimming and J lost 8 bases, with 8 bases between them. CDR1 is SQVTM and CDR2 is ANQGSEA in the germline V gene. CDR3 DNA sequence: TGCAGCGTTGAAGATGTAGCGGATGAGCAGTTCTTC. It translates to CSVEDVADEQFF.

The table lists this clonotype with a few counts. The J gene is TRBJ2-1, the V gene TRBV7-2, with 10 positions matching TRBD2. The CDR3 runs to 14 residues. CDR1 and CDR2 (germline): SGHTA, FQGNSA. The V gene end was trimmed by 6 bases and the J gene end by 7 bases; junction bases not matched to a gene: 6. This chain's CDR3 is CASRGLAAGNEQFF. DNA of the CDR3: TGTGCCAGCAGAGGACTAGCGGCGGGGAATGAGCAGTTCTTC.